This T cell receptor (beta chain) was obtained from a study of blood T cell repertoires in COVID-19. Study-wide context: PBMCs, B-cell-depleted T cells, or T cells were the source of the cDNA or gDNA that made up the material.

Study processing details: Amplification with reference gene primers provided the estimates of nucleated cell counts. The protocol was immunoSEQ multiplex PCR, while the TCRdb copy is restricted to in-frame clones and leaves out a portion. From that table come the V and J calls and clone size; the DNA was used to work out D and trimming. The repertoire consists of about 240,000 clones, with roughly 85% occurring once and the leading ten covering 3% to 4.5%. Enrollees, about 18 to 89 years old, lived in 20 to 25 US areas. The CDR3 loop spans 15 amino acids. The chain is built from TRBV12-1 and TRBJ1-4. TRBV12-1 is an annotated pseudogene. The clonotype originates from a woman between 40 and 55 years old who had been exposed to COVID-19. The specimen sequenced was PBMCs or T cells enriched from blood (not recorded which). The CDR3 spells CASSFGGETNEKLFF. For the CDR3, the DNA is TGTGCCAGCAGCTTTGGGGGGGAGACTAATGAAAAACTGTTTTTT.